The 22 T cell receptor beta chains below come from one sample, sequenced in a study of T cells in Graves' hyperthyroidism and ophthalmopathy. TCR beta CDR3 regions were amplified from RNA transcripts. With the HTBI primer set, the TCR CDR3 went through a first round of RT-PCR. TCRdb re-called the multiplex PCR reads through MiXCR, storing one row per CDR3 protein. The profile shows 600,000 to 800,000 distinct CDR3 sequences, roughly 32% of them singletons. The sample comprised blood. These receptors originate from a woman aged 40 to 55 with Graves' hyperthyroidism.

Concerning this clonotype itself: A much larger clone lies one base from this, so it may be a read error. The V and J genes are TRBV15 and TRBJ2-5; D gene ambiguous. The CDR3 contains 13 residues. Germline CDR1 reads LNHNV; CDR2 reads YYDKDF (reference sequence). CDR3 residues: CATSGDRTETQYF. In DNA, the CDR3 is TGTGCCACCAGCGGAGATAGGACGGAGACCCAGTACTTC.

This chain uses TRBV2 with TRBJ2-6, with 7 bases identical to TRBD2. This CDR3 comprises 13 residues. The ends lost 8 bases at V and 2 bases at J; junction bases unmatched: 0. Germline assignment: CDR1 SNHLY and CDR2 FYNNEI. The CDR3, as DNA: TGTGCCAGCGGGGGGGCTGGGGCCAACGTCCTGACTTTC. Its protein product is CASGGAGANVLTF. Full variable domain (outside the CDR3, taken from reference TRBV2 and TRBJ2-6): EPEVTQTPSHQVTQMGQEVILRCVPISNHLYFYWYRQILGQKVEFLVSFYNNEISEKSEIFDDQFSVERPDGSNFTLKIRSTKLEDSAMYFCASGGAGANVLTFGAGSRLTVL.

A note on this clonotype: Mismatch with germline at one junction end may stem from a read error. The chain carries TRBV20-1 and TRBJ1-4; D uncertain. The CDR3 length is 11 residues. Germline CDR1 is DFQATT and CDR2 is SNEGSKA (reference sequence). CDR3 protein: CSASQDEELFF. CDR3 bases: TGCAGTGCTAGTCAGGATGAAGAACTGTTTTTT.

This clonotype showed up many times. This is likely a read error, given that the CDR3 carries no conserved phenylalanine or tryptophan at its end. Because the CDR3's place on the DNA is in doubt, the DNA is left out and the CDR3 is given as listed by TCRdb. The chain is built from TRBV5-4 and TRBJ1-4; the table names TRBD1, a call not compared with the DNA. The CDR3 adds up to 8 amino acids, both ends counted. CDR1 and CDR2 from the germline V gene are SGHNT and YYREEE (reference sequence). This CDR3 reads CASSQGVP.

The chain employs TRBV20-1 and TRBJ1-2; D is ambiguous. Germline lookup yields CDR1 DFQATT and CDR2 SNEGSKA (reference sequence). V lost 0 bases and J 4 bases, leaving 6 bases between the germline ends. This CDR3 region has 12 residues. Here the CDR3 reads CSARDGGYGYTF. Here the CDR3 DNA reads TGCAGTGCTAGAGATGGAGGCTATGGCTACACCTTC.

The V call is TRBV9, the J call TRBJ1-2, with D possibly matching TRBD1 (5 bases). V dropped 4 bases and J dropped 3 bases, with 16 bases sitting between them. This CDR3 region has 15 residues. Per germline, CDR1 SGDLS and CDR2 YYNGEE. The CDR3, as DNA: TGTGCCAGCAGCCAAGGGGAGGGAAAATACTATGGCTACACCTTC. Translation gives CASSQGEGKYYGYTF.

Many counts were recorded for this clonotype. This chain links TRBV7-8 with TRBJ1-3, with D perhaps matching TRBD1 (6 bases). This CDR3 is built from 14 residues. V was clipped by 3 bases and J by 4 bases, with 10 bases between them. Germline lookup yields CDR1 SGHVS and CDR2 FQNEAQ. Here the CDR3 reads CASSFRGIGNTIYF. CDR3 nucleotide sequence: TGTGCCAGCAGCTTTAGGGGGATCGGAAACACCATATATTTT.

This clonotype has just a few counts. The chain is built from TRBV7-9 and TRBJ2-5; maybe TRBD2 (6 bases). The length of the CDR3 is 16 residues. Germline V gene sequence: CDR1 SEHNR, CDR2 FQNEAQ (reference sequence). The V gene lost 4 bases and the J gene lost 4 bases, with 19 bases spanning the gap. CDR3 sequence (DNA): TGTGCCAGCAGCTCGGGAATACGGGGAGGTACAGAGACCCAGTACTTC. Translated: CASSSGIRGGTETQYF.

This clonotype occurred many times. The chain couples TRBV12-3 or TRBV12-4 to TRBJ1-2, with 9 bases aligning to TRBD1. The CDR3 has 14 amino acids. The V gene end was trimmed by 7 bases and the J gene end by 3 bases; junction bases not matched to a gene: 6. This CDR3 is CASNPGQGHYGYTF. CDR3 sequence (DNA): TGTGCCAGCAACCCGGGACAGGGTCACTATGGCTACACCTTC.

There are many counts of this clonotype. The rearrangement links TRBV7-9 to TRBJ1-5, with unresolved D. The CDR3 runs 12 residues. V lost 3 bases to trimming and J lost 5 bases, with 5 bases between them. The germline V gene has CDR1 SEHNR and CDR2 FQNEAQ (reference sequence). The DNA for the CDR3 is TGTGCCAGCAGCTTCTACGATCAGCCCCAGCATTTT. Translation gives CASSFYDQPQHF.

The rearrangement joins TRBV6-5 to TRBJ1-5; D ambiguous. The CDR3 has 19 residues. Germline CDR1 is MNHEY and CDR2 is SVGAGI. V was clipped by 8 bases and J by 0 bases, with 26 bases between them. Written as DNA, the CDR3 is TGTGCCAGCCTATCGACGGACGGACGAGGCCGTTATAGCAATCAGCCCCAGCATTTT. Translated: CASLSTDGRGRYSNQPQHF.

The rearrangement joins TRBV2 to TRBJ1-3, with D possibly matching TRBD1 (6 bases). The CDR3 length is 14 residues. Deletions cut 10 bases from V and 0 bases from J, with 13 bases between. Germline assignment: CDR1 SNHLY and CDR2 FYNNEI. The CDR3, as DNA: TGTGCCACCGCAGGGGCAAGCTCTGGAAACACCATATATTTT. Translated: CATAGASSGNTIYF.

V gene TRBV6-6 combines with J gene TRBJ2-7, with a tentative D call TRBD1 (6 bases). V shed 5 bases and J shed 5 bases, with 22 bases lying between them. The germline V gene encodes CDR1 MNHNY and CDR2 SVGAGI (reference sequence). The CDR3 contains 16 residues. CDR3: CASSNTIRGLRDEQYF. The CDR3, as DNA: TGTGCCAGCAGTAACACAATCAGGGGATTGCGGGACGAGCAGTACTTC.

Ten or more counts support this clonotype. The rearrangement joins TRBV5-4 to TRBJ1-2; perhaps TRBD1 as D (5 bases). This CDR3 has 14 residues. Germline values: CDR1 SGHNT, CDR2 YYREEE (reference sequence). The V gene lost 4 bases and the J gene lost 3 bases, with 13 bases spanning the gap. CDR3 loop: CASSPGTVDYGYTF. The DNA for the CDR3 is TGTGCCAGCAGCCCCGGGACGGTGGACTATGGCTACACCTTC.

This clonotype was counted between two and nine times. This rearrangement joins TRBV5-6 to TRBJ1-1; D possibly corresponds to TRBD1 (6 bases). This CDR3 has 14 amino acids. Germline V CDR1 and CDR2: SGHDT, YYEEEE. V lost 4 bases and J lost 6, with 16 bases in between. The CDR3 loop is CASSQNRDWAEAFF. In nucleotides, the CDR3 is TGTGCCAGCAGCCAAAACAGGGACTGGGCTGAAGCTTTCTTT.

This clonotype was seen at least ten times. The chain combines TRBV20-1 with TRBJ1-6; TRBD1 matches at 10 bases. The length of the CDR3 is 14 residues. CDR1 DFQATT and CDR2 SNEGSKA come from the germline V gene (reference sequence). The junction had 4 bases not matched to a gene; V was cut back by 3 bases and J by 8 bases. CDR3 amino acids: CSASYGTGDSPLHF. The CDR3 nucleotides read TGCAGTGCTAGTTACGGGACAGGGGATTCACCCCTCCACTTT.

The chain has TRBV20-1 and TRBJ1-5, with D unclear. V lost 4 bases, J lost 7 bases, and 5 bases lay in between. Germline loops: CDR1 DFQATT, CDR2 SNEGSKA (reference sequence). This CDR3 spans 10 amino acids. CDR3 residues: CSAMGQPQHF. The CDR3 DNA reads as TGCAGTGCTATGGGGCAGCCCCAGCATTTT.

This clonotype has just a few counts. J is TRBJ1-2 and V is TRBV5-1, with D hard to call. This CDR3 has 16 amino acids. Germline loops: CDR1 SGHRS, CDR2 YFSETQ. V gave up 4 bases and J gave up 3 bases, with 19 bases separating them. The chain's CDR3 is CASSLNYQARDYGYTF. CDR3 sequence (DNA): TGCGCCAGCAGCCTGAACTATCAGGCGCGGGACTATGGCTACACCTTC. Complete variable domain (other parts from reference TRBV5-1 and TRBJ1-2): KAGVTQTPRYLIKTRGQQVTLSCSPISGHRSVSWYQQTPGQGLQFLFEYFSETQRNKGNFPGRFSGRQFSNSRSEMNVSTLELGDSALYLCASSLNYQARDYGYTFGSGTRLTVV.

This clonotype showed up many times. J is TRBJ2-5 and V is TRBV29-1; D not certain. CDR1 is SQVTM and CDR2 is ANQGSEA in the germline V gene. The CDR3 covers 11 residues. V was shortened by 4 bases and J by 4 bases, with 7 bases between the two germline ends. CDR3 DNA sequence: TGCAGCGTTGGACGAGGAGAGACCCAGTACTTC. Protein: CSVGRGETQYF.

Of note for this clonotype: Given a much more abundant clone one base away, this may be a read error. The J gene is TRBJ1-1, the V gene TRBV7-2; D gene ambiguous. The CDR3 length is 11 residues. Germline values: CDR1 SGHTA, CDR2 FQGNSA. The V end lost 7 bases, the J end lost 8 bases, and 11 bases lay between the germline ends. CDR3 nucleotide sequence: TGTGCCAGCATGGAGACGGACGAAGCTTTCTTT. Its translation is CASMETDEAFF.

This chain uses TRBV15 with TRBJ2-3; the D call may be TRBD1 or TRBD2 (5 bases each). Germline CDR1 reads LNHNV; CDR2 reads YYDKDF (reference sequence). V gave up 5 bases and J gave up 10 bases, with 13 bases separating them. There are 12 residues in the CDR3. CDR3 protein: CATSASGTPQYF. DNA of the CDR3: TGTGCCACCAGCGCCTCCGGGACCCCGCAGTATTTT.

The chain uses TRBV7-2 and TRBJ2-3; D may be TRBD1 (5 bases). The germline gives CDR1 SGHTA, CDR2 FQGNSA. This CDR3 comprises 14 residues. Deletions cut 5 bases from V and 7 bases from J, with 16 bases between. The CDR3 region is CASSPDSATHTQYF. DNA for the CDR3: TGTGCCAGCAGCCCTGACAGCGCCACTCATACGCAGTATTTT.